The clone carrying this T cell receptor beta chain was counted at least ten times. The data stem from a study of glioma-infiltrating T cells. TCR alpha and beta CDR3 regions were amplified from RNA using iRepertoire nested multiplex PCR. Input was about 85-400 ng of tissue mRNA or PBMC total RNA. One entry per CDR3 protein results from TCRdb running MiXCR on the multiplex PCR reads. In the table there are approximately 400,000 distinct CDR3 sequences, 41% of which are singletons. The specimen sequenced was glioma tissue, nonneoplastic brain tissue, or PBMCs (not recorded which). This receptor was taken from a human donor with low-grade glioma or glioblastoma, undergoing nonglioma brain surgery, or in good health (not recorded which).

CDR3 region: CSATLAGEETQYF. CDR3 bases: TGCAGTGCTACACTAGCGGGAGAAGAGACCCAGTACTTC. This sequence joins TRBV20-1 and TRBJ2-5; 11 positions agree with TRBD2. Trimming at V came to 4 bases and at J to 3 bases, leaving 1 base not matched to a gene. The CDR3 contains 13 residues. CDR1 and CDR2 from the germline V gene are DFQATT and SNEGSKA (reference sequence).